This paragraph reports one T cell receptor beta chain. Its target is not known. TCR beta libraries were prepared from cDNA with unique molecular identifiers. Some 500,000 cDNA molecules were obtained per 1 to 10 million input T cells. TCRdb reprocessed the PCR reads via MiXCR and lists one record per CDR3 protein. The sample lists 150,000 to 200,000 distinct CDR3 sequences, 36% occurring once. The sample is drawn from a study of post-analysis software for immune sequencing data. As for the study in general: Disease courses included relapsing-remitting, secondary progressive and progressive-relapsing multiple sclerosis. Study findings and constraints: TRBV segments more frequent in patients than in controls numbered five and included TRBV5-6, TRBV5-1 and TRBV20-1.

Germline assignment: CDR1 LGHNA and CDR2 YSLEER. V lost 0 bases, J lost 7 bases, and 10 bases lay in between. The CDR3 is 14 amino acids. This sample comprised blood, obtained after autologous hematopoietic stem cell transplantation. The V and J genes are TRBV4-3 and TRBJ2-1; tentatively, D is TRBD1 (5 bases). The clonotype originates from a girl under 18 with multiple sclerosis. CDR3 protein: CASSQDRAGNEQFF. CDR3 sequence (DNA): TGCGCCAGCAGCCAAGATAGAGCAGGGAATGAGCAGTTCTTC.